This entry lists 23 T cell receptor beta chains sequenced from one sample in a study of T cells after yellow fever vaccination. Each CDR3 protein gets one entry after TCRdb re-called the 5' RACE reads with MiXCR. The sample consists of roughly 120,000 distinct CDR3 sequences, under 8% of them appearing once. The sequencing here drew on CD4+ T cells sorted from PBMCs, taken around 10 days after the first yellow fever vaccination. The receptors derive from a man younger than 35 who received the YFV17D yellow fever vaccine.

This clonotype was recorded many times. The V gene is TRBV5-4, the J gene TRBJ2-3, with 9 bases aligning to TRBD2. CDR1 is SGHNT and CDR2 is YYREEE in the germline V gene (reference sequence). With 3 bases clipped from V and 2 bases from J, the junction kept 4 bases outside the gene matches. The CDR3 is made up of 15 amino acids. CDR3 in amino acids: CASSSASGNTDTQYF. The CDR3 DNA reads TGTGCCAGCAGCTCCGCTAGCGGGAACACAGATACGCAGTATTTT.

This clonotype came up many times. The gene calls are TRBV11-2 and TRBJ2-5, with a tentative D call TRBD1 (5 bases). The germline V gene encodes CDR1 SGHAT and CDR2 FQNNGV. The CDR3 runs 13 residues. V shed 0 bases and J shed 13 bases, with 15 bases lying between them. The DNA for the CDR3 is TGTGCCAGCAGCTTAGATCTAAGGGGTGACGCGTACTTC. It is translated as CASSLDLRGDAYF.

This rearrangement joins TRBV5-1 to TRBJ2-7; TRBD2 aligns across 14 bases. The junction had 5 bases not matched to a gene; V was cut back by 3 bases and J by 3 bases. The length of the CDR3 is 16 residues. Germline V gene data show CDR1 as SGHRS and CDR2 as YFSETQ. The CDR3 spells CASSSTSGGANYEQYF. CDR3 coding DNA: TGCGCCAGCAGCTCGACTAGCGGGGGGGCAAACTACGAGCAGTACTTC.

This clonotype was picked up many times. The chain couples TRBV19 to TRBJ1-5, with D possibly matching TRBD1 (6 bases). Germline V lookup: CDR1 LNHDA, CDR2 SQIVND (reference sequence). This CDR3 is 14 amino acids long. V was cut by 6 bases and J by 6 bases, with 15 bases left in between. Here the CDR3 DNA reads TGTGCCAGTAGCCCCCGGGGGCCAAGTCAGCCCCAGCATTTT. Protein product: CASSPRGPSQPQHF.

The chain has TRBV7-2 and TRBJ1-5; D possibly corresponds to TRBD1 (5 bases). Germline CDR1 SGHTA, CDR2 FQGNSA. The CDR3 covers 14 residues. With 2 bases removed from V and 3 bases from J, the gap between germline ends came to 8 bases. CDR3 nucleotides: TGTGCCAGCAGCTTACTGGGGGACAATCAGCCCCAGCATTTT. The encoded protein is CASSLLGDNQPQHF.

Turning to this clonotype: A clone one base away is much larger, so this may be a read error. This chain links TRBV4-1 with TRBJ2-7; D gene uncertain. CDR1 is MGHRA and CDR2 is YSYEKL in the germline V gene. This CDR3 contains 15 residues. With 1 base removed from V and 3 bases from J, the gap between germline ends came to 13 bases. The CDR3 DNA sequence: TGCGCCAGCAGCCAAGTAGGTCTGAGTCTCTACGAGCAGTACTTC. Its protein is CASSQVGLSLYEQYF.

This clonotype occurred many times. In DNA form, the CDR3 reads TGTGCCAGCCGATGGGGTAGCTCCTACAATGAGCAGTTCTTC. This codes for CASRWGSSYNEQFF. The chain employs TRBV12-3 or TRBV12-4 and TRBJ2-1, with no clear D. V lost 8 bases and J lost 0, with 11 bases in between. The CDR3 sequence is 14 residues long.

There are many counts of this clonotype. This chain joins TRBV6-5 and TRBJ1-3; the D gene is possibly TRBD1 (6 bases). The CDR3 contains 14 residues. V was trimmed by 6 bases and J by 0 bases, leaving 9 bases between them. Per the germline V gene, CDR1 is MNHEY and CDR2 is SVGAGI. This chain's CDR3 is CASRPGVSGNTIYF. The DNA of the CDR3 is TGTGCCAGCAGGCCAGGGGTCTCTGGAAACACCATATATTTT.

In its sample, this clonotype was seen many times. CDR3 loop: CASSLTSGAFNTGELFF. The CDR3 bases are TGTGCCAGCAGCTTGACTAGCGGGGCCTTTAACACCGGGGAGCTGTTTTTT. This chain links TRBV5-8 with TRBJ2-2, with 10 positions matching TRBD2. V trimming: 1 base; J trimming: 2 bases; junction bases outside the gene matches: 5. Germline CDR1 and CDR2: SGHTS and YDEGEE. CDR3 size: 17 residues.

This clonotype was picked up a small number of times. The chain joins TRBV5-4 to TRBJ1-6; the D gene is possibly TRBD1 (6 bases). The CDR3 runs 12 residues. Deletions cut 5 bases from V and 8 bases from J, with 8 bases between. Germline V lookup: CDR1 SGHNT, CDR2 YYREEE (reference sequence). The CDR3 nucleotides are TGTGCCAGCAGACAGGGCGATTCACCCCTCCACTTT. Its translation: CASRQGDSPLHF.

This clonotype was seen many times. The chain links TRBV5-1 to TRBJ1-1; maybe TRBD1 (5 bases). Trimming took 2 bases from V and 3 from J, leaving 14 bases between them. CDR1 SGHRS and CDR2 YFSETQ come from the germline V gene. The CDR3 length is 15 residues. CDR3 loop: CASSLGLGDHTEAFF. The CDR3 bases are TGCGCCAGCAGCTTAGGTCTGGGGGATCACACTGAAGCTTTCTTT. The full variable domain, with the rest looked up from reference TRBV5-1 and TRBJ1-1, is KAGVTQTPRYLIKTRGQQVTLSCSPISGHRSVSWYQQTPGQGLQFLFEYFSETQRNKGNFPGRFSGRQFSNSRSEMNVSTLELGDSALYLCASSLGLGDHTEAFFGQGTRLTVV.

This clonotype was seen at least ten times. The CDR3 loop reads CASSPLMVGVNTEAFF. CDR3 DNA: TGTGCCAGCAGCCCCCTCATGGTAGGCGTGAACACTGAAGCTTTCTTT. The genes are TRBV7-6 and TRBJ1-1; D gene unclear. CDR1 and CDR2 (germline): SGHVS, FNYEAQ. CDR3 size: 16 residues. Trimming took 5 bases from V and 0 from J, leaving 16 bases between them. Together with reference TRBV7-6 and TRBJ1-1, the CDR3 gives the full variable domain: GAGVSQSPRYKVTKRGQDVALRCDPISGHVSLYWYRQALGQGPEFLTYFNYEAQQDKSGLPNDRFSAERPEGSISTLTIQRTEQRDSAMYRCASSPLMVGVNTEAFFGQGTRLTVV.

This clonotype was seen at least ten times. V and J are TRBV3-1 and TRBJ1-1; TRBD1 agrees at 9 bases. V lost 8 bases, J lost 5 bases, and 6 bases stayed unmatched. CDR1 is LGHDT, CDR2 YNNKEL, per germline (reference sequence). This CDR3 is built from 13 residues. CDR3 sequence (DNA): TGTGCCAGCCTACAGGGGGCCGGGACTGAAGCTTTCTTT. Translated: CASLQGAGTEAFF.

This clonotype was picked up many times. The J gene is TRBJ1-2, the V gene TRBV29-1, with D maybe TRBD1 (6 bases). V was cut by 1 base and J by 4 bases, with 13 bases left in between. The length of the CDR3 is 14 residues. The germline V gene has CDR1 SQVTM and CDR2 ANQGSEA. The CDR3: CSVEAGGDFYGYTF. The CDR3 DNA reads TGCAGCGTTGAAGCTGGGGGCGATTTCTATGGCTACACCTTC.

This clonotype has ten or more counts. The rearrangement links TRBV6-5 to TRBJ2-1, with 11 bases matching TRBD1. This CDR3 is built from 16 residues. V dropped 6 bases and J dropped 5; count of bases not matched to a gene: 9. Per the germline V gene, CDR1 is MNHEY and CDR2 is SVGAGI. The chain's CDR3 is CASSPLGTGGNNEQFF. The CDR3, as DNA: TGTGCCAGCAGCCCCCTCGGGACAGGGGGTAACAATGAGCAGTTCTTC.

This clonotype came up many times. The V gene is TRBV3-1, the J gene TRBJ1-4, with D perhaps matching TRBD1 (6 bases). Germline CDR1 LGHDT, CDR2 YNNKEL (reference sequence). V was clipped by 4 bases and J by 6 bases, with 15 bases between them. The CDR3 runs to 15 residues. The CDR3 loop reads CASSPIGTRYEKLFF. CDR3 DNA: TGTGCCAGCAGCCCAATCGGGACACGCTATGAAAAACTGTTTTTT.

The chain combines TRBV15 with TRBJ2-1, with a possible D match to TRBD2 (5 bases). Germline V gene data show CDR1 as LNHNV and CDR2 as YYDKDF (reference sequence). This CDR3 comprises 17 residues. Trimming pared 0 bases from V and 0 bases from J, leaving 12 bases between. The CDR3 DNA reads as TGTGCCACCAGCAGAGATCAGAACGGGGTCTCCTACAATGAGCAGTTCTTC. It codes for CATSRDQNGVSYNEQFF.

This clonotype was observed at least ten times. The CDR3 coding sequence is TGTGCCAGCAGCCAACCGGTGGCTAGCGACTACAATGAGCAGTTCTTC. Amino acid sequence: CASSQPVASDYNEQFF. The J gene is TRBJ2-1, the V gene TRBV7-2; a possible D gene is TRBD2 (6 bases). Germline V gene data show CDR1 as SGHTA and CDR2 as FQGNSA. The CDR3 totals 16 residues. V lost 5 bases and J lost 3, with 17 bases in between. Full variable domain (rest looked up from reference TRBV7-2 and TRBJ2-1): GAGVSQSPSNKVTEKGKDVELRCDPISGHTALYWYRQSLGQGLEFLIYFQGNSAPDKSGLPSDRFSAERTGGSVSTLTIQRTQQEDSAVYLCASSQPVASDYNEQFFGPGTRLTVL.

This clonotype has more than one count but fewer than ten. The rearrangement links TRBV5-1 to TRBJ2-7; D gene ambiguous. The germline CDR1 and CDR2 sequences are SGHRS and YFSETQ. The V and J ends lost 7 bases and 11 bases respectively, with 13 bases between them. This CDR3 is built from 10 residues. CDR3 nucleotide sequence: TGCGCCAGCTTGCGAGTAGTGGAGTACGTC. Its protein product is CASLRVVEYV.

This clonotype was seen many times. The chain has TRBV7-8 and TRBJ2-7; D is uncertain. The CDR3 is made up of 13 amino acids. V lost 2 bases and J 4 bases, leaving 9 bases between the germline ends. CDR1 is SGHVS and CDR2 is FQNEAQ in the germline V gene. CDR3 sequence reads: CASSLIPRYEQYV. CDR3 DNA: TGTGCCAGCAGCTTAATCCCCCGATACGAGCAGTACGTC.

This clonotype has ten or more counts. As DNA, the CDR3 is TGTGCCAGCAGCTTCGTAGGAAAGACCCAGTACTTC. Its translation is CASSFVGKTQYF. This chain uses TRBV7-2 with TRBJ2-5; D gene uncertain. The CDR3 sequence is 12 residues long. CDR1 and CDR2 (germline): SGHTA, FQGNSA. The V end lost 3 bases, the J end lost 6 bases, and 8 bases lay between the germline ends.

J is TRBJ2-7 and V is TRBV13, with D perhaps given as TRBD1 or TRBD2 (6 bases each). Trimming removed 7 bases from V and 2 bases from J, with 15 bases in between. The CDR3 spans 14 residues. Germline V gives CDR1 PRHDT, CDR2 FYEKMQ (reference sequence). The CDR3 loop reads CASTLWGAAYEQYF. DNA for the CDR3: TGTGCCAGCACCCTTTGGGGGGCCGCCTACGAGCAGTACTTC.

This clonotype occurred many times. This chain joins TRBV7-2 and TRBJ1-3; tentatively, D is TRBD1 (6 bases). The CDR3 covers 15 residues. Germline-derived CDR1 and CDR2 are SGHTA and FQGNSA. Trimming stripped 2 bases from V and 7 bases from J, with 15 bases between. The CDR3 DNA follows: TGTGCCAGCAGCTTAATGGGGGGGGCAGGGAACACCATATATTTT. Amino acid sequence: CASSLMGGAGNTIYF.